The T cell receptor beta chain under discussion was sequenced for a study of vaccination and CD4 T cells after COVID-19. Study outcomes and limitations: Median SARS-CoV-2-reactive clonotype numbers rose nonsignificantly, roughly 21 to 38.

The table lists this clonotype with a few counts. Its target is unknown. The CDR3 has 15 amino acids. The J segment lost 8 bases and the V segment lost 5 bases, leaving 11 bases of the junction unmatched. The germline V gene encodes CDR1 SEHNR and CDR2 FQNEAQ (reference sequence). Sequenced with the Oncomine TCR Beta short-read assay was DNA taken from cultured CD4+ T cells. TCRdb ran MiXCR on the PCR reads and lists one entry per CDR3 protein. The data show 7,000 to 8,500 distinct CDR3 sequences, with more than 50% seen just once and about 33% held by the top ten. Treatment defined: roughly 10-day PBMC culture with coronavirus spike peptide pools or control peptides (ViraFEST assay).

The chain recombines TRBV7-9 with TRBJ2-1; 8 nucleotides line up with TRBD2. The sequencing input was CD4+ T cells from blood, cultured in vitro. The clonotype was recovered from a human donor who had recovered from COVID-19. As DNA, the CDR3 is TGTGCCAGCAGCCGAGATCTCGGGGGGGCCGATGAGCAGTTCTTC. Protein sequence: CASSRDLGGADEQFF.